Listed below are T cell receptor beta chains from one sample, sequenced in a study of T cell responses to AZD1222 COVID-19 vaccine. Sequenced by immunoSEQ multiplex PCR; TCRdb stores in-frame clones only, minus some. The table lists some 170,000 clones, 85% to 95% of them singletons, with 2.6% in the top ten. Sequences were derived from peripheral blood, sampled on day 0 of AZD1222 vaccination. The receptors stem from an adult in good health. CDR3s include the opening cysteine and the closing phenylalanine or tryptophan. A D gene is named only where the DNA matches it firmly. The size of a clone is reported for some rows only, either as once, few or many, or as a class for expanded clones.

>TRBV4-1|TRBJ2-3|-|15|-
CASSPEGRSTDTQYF
TGCGCCAGCAGCCCAGAGGGCCGAAGCACAGATACGCAGTATTTT
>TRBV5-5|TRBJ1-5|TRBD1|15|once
CASSLVQGTGQPQHF
TGTGCCAGCAGCTTGGTGCAGGGGACAGGTCAGCCCCAGCATTTT
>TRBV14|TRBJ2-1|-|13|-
CASSQLTTGEQFF
TGTGCCAGCAGCCAACTGACGACGGGTGAGCAGTTCTTC
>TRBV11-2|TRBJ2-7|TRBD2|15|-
CASSSRTSGTYEQYF
TGTGCCAGCAGCTCCCGGACTAGCGGGACCTACGAGCAGTACTTC
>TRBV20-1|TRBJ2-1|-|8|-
CSPVEQFF
TGCAGCCCGGTTGAGCAGTTCTTC
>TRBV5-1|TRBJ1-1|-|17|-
CASSIGRLGTEFLEAFF
TGCGCCAGCAGCATAGGACGGCTCGGGACGGAGTTTCTCGAAGCTTTCTTT
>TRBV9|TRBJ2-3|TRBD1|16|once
CASSVGDSTSTDTQYF
TGTGCCAGCAGCGTAGGGGACAGTACTAGCACAGATACGCAGTATTTT
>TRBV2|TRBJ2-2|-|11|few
CASSNTGELFF
TGTGCCAGCAGTAACACCGGGGAGCTGTTTTTT
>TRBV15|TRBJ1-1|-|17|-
CATSRDRAAGPNTEAFF
TGTGCCACCAGCAGAGATAGGGCGGCGGGGCCCAACACTGAAGCTTTCTTT
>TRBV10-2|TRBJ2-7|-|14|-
CASSERRQPYEQYF
TGCGCCAGCAGTGAAAGGAGACAACCCTACGAGCAGTACTTC
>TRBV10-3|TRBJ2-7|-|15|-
CAISGQGKKTYEQYF
TGTGCCATCAGCGGTCAGGGGAAGAAGACCTACGAGCAGTACTTC
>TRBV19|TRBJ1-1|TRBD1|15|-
CASSIGTAKNTEAFF
TGTGCCAGTAGTATCGGGACAGCTAAGAACACTGAAGCTTTCTTT
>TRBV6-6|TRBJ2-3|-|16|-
CASSYRQGGITDTQYF
TGTGCCAGCAGTTACCGACAGGGAGGAATCACAGATACGCAGTATTTT
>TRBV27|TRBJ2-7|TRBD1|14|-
CASSFRRTGAEQYF
TGTGCCAGCAGTTTTCGGAGGACAGGGGCCGAGCAGTACTTC
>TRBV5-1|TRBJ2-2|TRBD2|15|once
CASSLAGRGTGELFF
TGCGCCAGCAGTTTAGCGGGAAGGGGCACCGGGGAGCTGTTTTTT
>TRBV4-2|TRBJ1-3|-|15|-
CASSQVGGSGNTIYF
TGTGCCAGCAGCCAAGTTGGCGGCTCTGGAAACACCATATATTTT
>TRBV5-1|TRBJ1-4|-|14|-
CASSQGDSNEKLFF
TGCGCCAGCAGCCAAGGGGATTCTAATGAAAAACTGTTTTTT
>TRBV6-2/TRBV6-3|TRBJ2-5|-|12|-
CASSWGQETQYF
TGTGCCAGCAGTTGGGGCCAAGAGACCCAGTACTTC
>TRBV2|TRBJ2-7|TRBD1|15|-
CASREPGTGPYEQYF
TGTGCCAGCAGGGAACCCGGGACAGGGCCCTACGAGCAGTACTTC
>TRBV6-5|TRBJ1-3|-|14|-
CASSQEINGNTIYF
TGTGCCAGCAGCCAGGAAATTAATGGAAACACCATATATTTT
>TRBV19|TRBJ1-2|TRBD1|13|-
CASSRTGSYGYTF
TGTGCCAGTAGCAGGACAGGGAGCTATGGCTACACCTTC
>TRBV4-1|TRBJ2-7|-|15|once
CASSQTPLGGYEQYF
TGCGCCAGCAGCCAAACACCTCTGGGGGGCTACGAGCAGTACTTC
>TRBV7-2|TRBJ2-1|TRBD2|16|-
CASSLVTSGFYNEQFF
TGTGCCAGCAGCTTAGTTACTAGCGGCTTCTACAATGAGCAGTTCTTC
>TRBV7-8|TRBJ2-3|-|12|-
CASNLDADTQYF
TGTGCCAGCAACTTAGACGCAGATACGCAGTATTTT
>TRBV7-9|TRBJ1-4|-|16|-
CASSSTSRGLNEKLFF
TGTGCCAGCAGCTCCACATCCAGGGGACTGAATGAAAAACTGTTTTTT
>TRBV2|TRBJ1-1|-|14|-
CASSGLRVRADAFF
TGTGCCAGCAGTGGACTTAGAGTCCGGGCTGACGCTTTCTTT
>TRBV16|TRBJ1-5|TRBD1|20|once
CASSQFFGTRTGAGNQPQHF
TGTGCCAGCAGCCAATTTTTCGGGACTAGGACAGGGGCCGGTAATCAGCCCCAGCATTTT
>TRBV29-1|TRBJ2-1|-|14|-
CSARIQISYNEQFF
TGCAGCGCCCGAATACAGATCTCCTACAATGAGCAGTTCTTC
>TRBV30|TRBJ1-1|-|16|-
CACLVTGKISYTEAFF
TGTGCCTGTCTCGTAACAGGGAAAATTAGTTACACTGAAGCTTTCTTT
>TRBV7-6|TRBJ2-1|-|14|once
CASSLRVFEDEQFF
TGTGCCAGCAGCCTCCGGGTCTTCGAGGATGAGCAGTTCTTC
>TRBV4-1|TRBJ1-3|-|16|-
CASSQEGGLSGNTIYF
TGCGCCAGCAGCCAAGAGGGGGGCCTCTCTGGAAACACCATATATTTT
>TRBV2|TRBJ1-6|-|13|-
CASSLTVNSPLHF
TGTGCCAGCAGTTTAACGGTTAATTCACCCCTCCACTTT
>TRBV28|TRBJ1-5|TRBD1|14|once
CASSTQGAGQPQHF
TGTGCCAGCAGCACCCAGGGGGCGGGTCAGCCCCAGCATTTT
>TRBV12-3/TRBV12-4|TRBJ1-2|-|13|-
CASSRRQVDGYTF
TGTGCCAGCAGTCGAAGGCAGGTCGATGGCTACACCTTC
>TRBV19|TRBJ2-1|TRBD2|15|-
CASRKTSGPYNEQFF
TGTGCCAGTAGGAAGACTAGCGGGCCTTACAATGAGCAGTTCTTC
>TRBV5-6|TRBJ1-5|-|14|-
CASSLAQVGQPQHF
TGTGCCAGCAGCTTGGCACAGGTGGGACAGCCCCAGCATTTT
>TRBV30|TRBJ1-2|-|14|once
CAWSVPGANYGYTF
TGTGCCTGGAGTGTACCTGGGGCTAACTATGGCTACACCTTC
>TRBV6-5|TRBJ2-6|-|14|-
CASTSGSGANVLTF
TGTGCCAGCACCAGCGGATCTGGGGCCAACGTCCTGACTTTC
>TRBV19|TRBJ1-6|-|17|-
CASSPRGQSSYNSPLHF
TGTGCCAGTAGCCCAAGAGGGCAGAGCTCCTATAATTCACCCCTCCACTTT
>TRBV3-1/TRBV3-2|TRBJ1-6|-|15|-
CASDPGGSYNSPLHF
TGTGCCAGCGACCCGGGGGGGAGCTATAATTCACCCCTCCACTTT
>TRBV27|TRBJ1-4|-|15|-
CASSLGRGFNEKLFF
TGTGCCAGCAGTTTAGGAAGAGGGTTTAATGAAAAACTGTTTTTT
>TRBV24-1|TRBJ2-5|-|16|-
CATSDSGGTSQETQYF
TGTGCCACCAGTGATTCAGGCGGAACCTCCCAAGAGACCCAGTACTTC
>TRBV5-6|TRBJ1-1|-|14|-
CASSWDRRNTEAFF
TGTGCCAGCAGCTGGGACCGGAGAAACACTGAAGCTTTCTTT
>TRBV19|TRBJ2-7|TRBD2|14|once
CASSIGTSGYEQYF
TGTGCCAGTAGTATAGGAACTAGCGGTTACGAGCAGTACTTC
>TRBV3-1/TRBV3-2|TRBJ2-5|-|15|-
CASSQDREQRWTQYF
TGTGCCAGCAGCCAAGATCGGGAACAGCGGTGGACCCAGTACTTC
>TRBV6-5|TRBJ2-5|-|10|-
CTSILETQYF
TGTACCAGCATTTTAGAGACCCAGTACTTC
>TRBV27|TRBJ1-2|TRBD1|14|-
CASSLRQGGYGYTF
TGTGCCAGCAGTCTGCGACAGGGCGGCTATGGCTACACCTTC
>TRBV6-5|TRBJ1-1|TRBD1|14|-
CASILQGSNTEAFF
TGTGCCAGCATTCTACAGGGGTCAAACACTGAAGCTTTCTTT
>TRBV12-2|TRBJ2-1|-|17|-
CASRPDTGEKSYNEQFF
TGTGCAAGTCGTCCGGATACGGGGGAGAAGTCCTACAATGAGCAGTTCTTC
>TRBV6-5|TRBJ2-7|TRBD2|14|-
CASRRGGPLFEQYF
TGTGCCAGCAGACGGGGGGGGCCATTGTTCGAGCAGTACTTC
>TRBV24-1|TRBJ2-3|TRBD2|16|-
CATSDSLAGGADTQYF
TGTGCCACCAGTGATTCCCTAGCGGGCGGCGCAGATACGCAGTATTTT
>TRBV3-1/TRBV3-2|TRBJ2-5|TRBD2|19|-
CASSQGSTSGTLREETQYF
TGTGCCAGCAGCCAAGGTTCGACTAGCGGGACACTTCGGGAAGAGACCCAGTACTTC
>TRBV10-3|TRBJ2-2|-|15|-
CAISSGTMNTGELFF
TGTGCCATCAGCTCCGGGACAATGAACACCGGGGAGCTGTTTTTT
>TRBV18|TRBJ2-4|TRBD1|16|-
CASSPQGVISRNIQYF
TGTGCCAGCTCACCTCAGGGGGTCATATCTCGGAACATTCAGTACTTC
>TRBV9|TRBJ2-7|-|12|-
CASSGGTDEQYF
TGTGCCAGCAGCGGTGGGACGGACGAGCAGTACTTC
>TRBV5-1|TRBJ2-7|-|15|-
CASSPHLGGGDEQYF
TGCGCCAGCAGCCCCCACCTGGGGGGAGGCGACGAGCAGTACTTC
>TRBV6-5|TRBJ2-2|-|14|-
CASRSQGGTGELFF
TGTGCCAGCAGATCACAGGGCGGCACCGGGGAGCTGTTTTTT
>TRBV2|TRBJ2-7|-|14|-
CASSVQGWTYEQYF
TGTGCCAGCAGTGTCCAGGGGTGGACCTACGAGCAGTACTTC
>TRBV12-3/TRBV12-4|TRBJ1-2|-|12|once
CASRPTGYGYTF
TGTGCCAGCAGGCCGACTGGTTATGGCTACACCTTC
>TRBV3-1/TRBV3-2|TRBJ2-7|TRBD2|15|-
CASSQAGLAGAEQYF
TGTGCCAGCAGCCAAGCGGGACTAGCGGGAGCCGAGCAGTACTTC